These 16 T cell receptor beta chains came from one sample sequenced in a study of CD8 T cell repertoires and HIV-1 epitope variants. Their antigens remain unidentified. Data came from immunoSEQ multiplex PCR; TCRdb stores just in-frame clones and leaves some out. The sample includes roughly 5,300 clones, less than 70% seen only once; the top ten take 42%. The sequenced sample consisted of cultured CD8+ T cells derived from PBMCs. The receptors were gathered from a male donor with HIV.

This chain links TRBV28 with TRBJ2-7, with a possible D match to TRBD1 (6 bases). The CDR3 is 13 residues long. The germline V gene has CDR1 MDHEN and CDR2 SYDVKM. The ends were cut back, 4 bases at V and 4 bases at J, with 11 bases in the middle. The CDR3 DNA is TGTGCCAGCAGTTGGGGGCAATCATACGAGCAGTACTTC. It encodes CASSWGQSYEQYF. Complete variable domain (other parts from reference TRBV28 and TRBJ2-7): DVKVTQSSRYLVKRTGEKVFLECVQDMDHENMFWYRQDPGLGLRLIYFSYDVKMKEKGDIPEGYSVSREKKERFSLILESASTNQTSMYLCASSWGQSYEQYFGPGTRLTVT.

The V call is TRBV27, the J call TRBJ2-7, with D hard to call. Per the germline V gene, CDR1 is MNHEY and CDR2 is SMNVEV (reference sequence). Trimming stripped 8 bases from V and 3 bases from J, with 20 bases between. This CDR3 has 15 amino acids. The CDR3 nucleotides are TGTGCCAGCCTCGAAGGACCAGGACCACTCTACGAGCAGTACTTC. This translates into CASLEGPGPLYEQYF.

The sample holds a few counts of this clone. The chain combines TRBV4-3 with TRBJ1-1; no definite D call. V shed 1 base and J shed 7 bases, with 13 bases lying between them. CDR1 LGHNA and CDR2 YSLEER come from the germline V gene. The CDR3 extends over 14 amino acids. The CDR3 bases are TGCGCCAGCAGCCAAGCAGAGGGAGGTATTGAAGCTTTCTTT. Its protein product is CASSQAEGGIEAFF.

This clone was observed a few times. The chain joins TRBV4-3 to TRBJ1-1; no firm D call. This CDR3 is built from 13 residues. CDR1 is LGHNA and CDR2 is YSLEER in the germline V gene. V was pared by 0 bases and J by 8 bases, with 10 bases between. The CDR3 protein is CASSQEASEEAFF. The CDR3 DNA follows: TGCGCCAGCAGCCAAGAAGCTTCGGAGGAAGCTTTCTTT.

As DNA, the CDR3 is TGTGCCAGCAGCTGGGGACAGTTTGGCGCTGAAGCTTTCTTT. Protein: CASSWGQFGAEAFF. The chain combines TRBV6-5 with TRBJ1-1; 7 positions agree with TRBD1. V shed 6 bases and J 6 bases; nucleotides not matched to a gene: 10. Germline CDR1 MNHEY, CDR2 SVGAGI. The CDR3 has 14 residues.

The chain is built from TRBV7-6 and TRBJ2-3; D unclear. V dropped 3 bases and J dropped 2 bases, with 6 bases sitting between them. The CDR3 length is 13 residues. In germline, CDR1 is SGHVS, CDR2 FNYEAQ. The CDR3 here is CASSFLTTDTQYF. In nucleotides, the CDR3 is TGTGCCAGCAGCTTCCTAACCACAGATACGCAGTATTTT. Full variable domain (remainder filled in from reference TRBV7-6 and TRBJ2-3): GAGVSQSPRYKVTKRGQDVALRCDPISGHVSLYWYRQALGQGPEFLTYFNYEAQQDKSGLPNDRFSAERPEGSISTLTIQRTEQRDSAMYRCASSFLTTDTQYFGPGTRLTVL.

CDR3 in amino acids: CASSLGGTKETQYF. The CDR3 DNA sequence: TGCGCCAGCAGCTTGGGAGGGACCAAGGAGACCCAGTACTTC. This chain joins TRBV5-1 and TRBJ2-5; possibly TRBD1 or TRBD2 for D (5 bases each). This CDR3 spans 14 amino acids. From germline, CDR1 is SGHRS and CDR2 YFSETQ. V lost 0 bases to trimming and J lost 5 bases, with 11 bases between them.

This clone was observed once. CDR3 in DNA: TGTGCCTGGAGTTTCCACAATCTACGGGAAGCTTTCTTT. Protein product: CAWSFHNLREAFF. J is TRBJ1-1 and V is TRBV30; D is unclear. The CDR3 loop spans 13 amino acids. Germline CDR1 and CDR2: GTSNPN and SVGIG (reference sequence). The germline V and J ends were trimmed by 2 bases and 8 bases, with 15 bases remaining between them.

The chain has TRBV5-6 and TRBJ2-7; D remains ambiguous. Germline loops: CDR1 SGHDT, CDR2 YYEEEE. V shed 2 bases and J shed 7 bases, with 7 bases lying between them. The CDR3 is 11 amino acids. CDR3 sequence reads: CASSFSGEQYF. Here the CDR3 DNA reads TGTGCCAGCAGCTTCTCAGGAGAGCAGTACTTC.

The gene calls are TRBV5-1 and TRBJ2-1; 15 bases line up with TRBD2. From germline, CDR1 is SGHRS and CDR2 YFSETQ. The CDR3 is 18 residues long. The V and J ends lost 6 bases and 6 bases, in that order; junction bases with no gene match: 13. CDR3 protein: CASNLGLAGGPGINEQFF. In nucleotides, the CDR3 is TGCGCCAGCAACCTCGGACTAGCGGGAGGGCCGGGGATCAATGAGCAGTTCTTC.

The chain combines TRBV5-4 with TRBJ1-1; D is uncertain. The germline V gene has CDR1 SGHNT and CDR2 YYREEE (reference sequence). This CDR3 is built from 13 residues. Trimming took 0 bases from V and 6 from J, leaving 9 bases between them. The CDR3 reads CASSLAGLPEAFF. CDR3 bases: TGTGCCAGCAGCTTGGCGGGGTTACCTGAAGCTTTCTTT.

This chain uses TRBV6-5 with TRBJ2-7; 8 positions agree with TRBD1. The CDR3 consists of 13 residues. Looked up from germline, CDR1 is MNHEY and CDR2 is SVGAGI. V shed 6 bases, J shed 7 bases, and the junction held 8 bases outside the gene matches. The CDR3 reads CASRDREPLEQYF. In nucleotides, the CDR3 is TGTGCCAGCAGGGACAGGGAGCCCTTAGAGCAGTACTTC.

The chain recombines TRBV28 with TRBJ2-7; D is unclear. The germline V gene encodes CDR1 MDHEN and CDR2 SYDVKM. The CDR3 runs to 14 residues. The V gene lost 7 bases and the J gene lost 0 bases, with 13 bases spanning the gap. The chain's CDR3 is CASTLEESSYEQYF. The CDR3 DNA reads as TGTGCCAGCACCCTCGAGGAGAGCTCCTACGAGCAGTACTTC.

The chain employs TRBV6-5 and TRBJ2-3; D remains ambiguous. This CDR3 comprises 13 residues. V was shortened by 0 bases and J by 4 bases, with 5 bases between the two germline ends. Germline V gene data show CDR1 as MNHEY and CDR2 as SVGAGI. The CDR3 DNA is TGTGCCAGCAGTTACTCGAATGCAGATACGCAGTATTTT. Protein sequence: CASSYSNADTQYF.

DNA of the CDR3: TGTGCCAGCAGCGGTAGCTCCTACAATGAGCAGTTCTTC. This codes for CASSGSSYNEQFF. V is TRBV5-4 and J is TRBJ2-1; no clear D gene. Germline V gives CDR1 SGHNT, CDR2 YYREEE (reference sequence). The CDR3 runs 13 residues. V was cut by 4 bases and J by 0 bases, with 5 bases left in between.

This sequence joins TRBV9 and TRBJ1-6; perhaps TRBD1 as D (6 bases). The CDR3 spans 16 residues. Germline CDR1 is SGDLS and CDR2 is YYNGEE. Trimming removed 4 bases at V and 7 bases at J, with 18 bases between. The CDR3 region is CASSPLGGQGNSPLHF. CDR3 DNA: TGTGCCAGCAGCCCGCTGGGGGGGCAAGGGAATTCACCCCTCCACTTT.